The clone carrying this T cell receptor (beta chain) was seen many times. Trimming removed 8 bases from V and 11 bases from J, with 21 bases in between. The germline V gene encodes CDR1 SEHNR and CDR2 FQNEAQ (reference sequence). The CDR3 has 13 residues. The data stem from a study of early T cells in non-severe SARS-CoV-2 infection. MiXCR, run by TCRdb on the 5' RACE reads, gives a single entry per CDR3 protein. The sample carries 55,000 to 65,000 distinct CDR3 sequences, 10% to 14% recorded once. The V gene is TRBV7-9, the J gene TRBJ1-1; possibly TRBD1 for D (6 bases). The receptor was isolated from an adult who was a healthcare worker with PCR-confirmed SARS-CoV-2 infection or an uninfected control (not recorded which). Source material: whole blood. The CDR3 loop reads CASGWTDPPGAFF. In DNA form, the CDR3 reads TGTGCCAGCGGGTGGACAGACCCGCCGGGGGCTTTCTTT.